This is a list of T cell receptor beta chains from one sample in a study of shared clonotypes between healthy human individuals. Only in-frame clones appear in the TCRdb table, and some are missing; sequencing was by immunoSEQ multiplex PCR. This table has about 2 million clones, 85% to 95% appearing once. The specimen was naive CD8+ T cells sorted from blood. The receptors were gathered from a man aged 18 to 29 in good health. The CDR3 runs from the conserved cysteine through the conserved F or W. The order of the fields is J gene, clone size, V gene, D gene, CDR3 DNA, CDR3 protein. The D gene is left open where the match is weak. Clone size appears in some rows only: once, few, many, or a class for an expanded clone.

>TRBJ2-1|NA|TRBV6-5|NA
TGTGCCAGCAGTTACTTCCCCGTCGAGCGCGACAATGAGCAGTTCTTC
CASSYFPVERDNEQFF
>TRBJ2-1|NA|TRBV6-6|TRBD2
TGTGCCAGCAGTTATTCTCTAGCGGGAGTGGTCAATGAGCAGTTCTTC
CASSYSLAGVVNEQFF
>TRBJ2-3|NA|TRBV30|NA
TGTGCCTGGAGTGTAACTGGCGGGTACCGCACAGATACGCAGTATTTT
CAWSVTGGYRTDTQYF
>TRBJ2-2|once|TRBV18|NA
TGTGCCAGCTCACCACCCGGGGAGCTGTTTTTT
CASSPPGELFF
>TRBJ2-7|NA|TRBV6-6|NA
TGTGCCAGCAGTTCCGGGACAATTCACGAGCAGTACTTC
CASSSGTIHEQYF
>TRBJ2-7|NA|TRBV4-1|NA
TGCGCCAGCAGCCAAGATCTTCAGGGAGACTCCTACGAGCAGTACTTC
CASSQDLQGDSYEQYF
>TRBJ2-7|NA|TRBV5-1|NA
TGCGCCAGCAGCTTGGAGGGGGATGGTCCTTTCTACGAGCAGTACTTC
CASSLEGDGPFYEQYF
>TRBJ2-7|NA|TRBV9|NA
TGTGCCTCCGGGGTAGGGTTGGGGGAGCAGTACTTC
CASGVGLGEQYF
>TRBJ2-7|NA|TRBV29-1|NA
TGCAGCGTTGAGTGGGCCGTTTCCCCCTACGAGCAGTACTTC
CSVEWAVSPYEQYF
>TRBJ1-1|NA|TRBV27|NA
TGTGCCAGCAGTTCTAATCCGGCAGGGAGCACTGAAGCTTTCTTT
CASSSNPAGSTEAFF
>TRBJ2-7|once|TRBV7-9|NA
TGTGCCAGCAGCTTTGACAGCAACGAGCAGTACTTC
CASSFDSNEQYF